A selection of T cell receptor beta chains follows, all from one sample in a study of blood T cell repertoires in COVID-19. Assay: immunoSEQ multiplex PCR; the TCRdb copy retains only in-frame clones and omits some. The profile covers 270,000 or so clones, with roughly 89% appearing a single time and roughly 11% taken by the ten largest. The sequenced sample was peripheral blood. Receptors were obtained from a woman in her 30s with COVID-19, enrolled during active disease. Both conserved end residues are part of each CDR3. The D gene is left open where the match is weak.

DNA: TGTGCCAGCAGTATACAGGGGCTAACCTACGAGCAGTACTTC
CDR3: CASSIQGLTYEQYF
length: 14
D: TRBD1
J: TRBJ2-7
V: TRBV28

DNA: TGTGCCAGCAGTTACGGCCTAGCCAAAAACATTCAGTACTTC
CDR3: CASSYGLAKNIQYF
length: 14
D: NA
J: TRBJ2-4
V: TRBV6-5

DNA: TGTGCCACCAGTGATTCCGTCGGGGGGGCCGGTGATACGCAGTATTTT
CDR3: CATSDSVGGAGDTQYF
length: 16
D: TRBD2
J: TRBJ2-3
V: TRBV24-1

DNA: TGTGCCAGCAGCTTGGGACTAAGTAGTGGCTACACCTTC
CDR3: CASSLGLSSGYTF
length: 13
D: NA
J: TRBJ1-2
V: TRBV5-6

DNA: TGTGCCAGCAGCTTCACCCCGTCGTGGGGGGGCTCTGGAAACACCATATATTTT
CDR3: CASSFTPSWGGSGNTIYF
length: 18
D: NA
J: TRBJ1-3
V: TRBV11-2

DNA: TGTGCCAGCAGCAAAATGCCCCCAGTCCAGGGTACCACCGGGGAGCTGTTTTTT
CDR3: CASSKMPPVQGTTGELFF
length: 18
D: NA
J: TRBJ2-2
V: TRBV21-1

DNA: TGTGCCAGCAGCCCCCAAGGAGACCGGCAGCCCCAGCATTTT
CDR3: CASSPQGDRQPQHF
length: 14
D: NA
J: TRBJ1-5
V: TRBV7-9

DNA: TGTGCCAGCAAACATTATACCGGGACAGTCGGCTCCTACAATGAGCAGTTCTTC
CDR3: CASKHYTGTVGSYNEQFF
length: 18
D: TRBD1
J: TRBJ2-1
V: TRBV5-4

DNA: TGTGCCAGCAGGGGGCCCTGGGACAATGAGCAGTTCTTC
CDR3: CASRGPWDNEQFF
length: 13
D: NA
J: TRBJ2-1
V: TRBV7-9

DNA: TGCGCCAGCAGCCCGCGTACAGGGGCCGCCCATAATGAAAAACTGTTTTTT
CDR3: CASSPRTGAAHNEKLFF
length: 17
D: TRBD1
J: TRBJ1-4
V: TRBV4-1

DNA: TGTGCTAGTGGTGTTGACCGCGGCTACGAGCAGTACTTC
CDR3: CASGVDRGYEQYF
length: 13
D: NA
J: TRBJ2-7
V: TRBV12-5

DNA: TGTGCCAGCAGCGTGGAACTAGCGGGGTACTACAATGAGCAGTTCTTC
CDR3: CASSVELAGYYNEQFF
length: 16
D: TRBD2
J: TRBJ2-1
V: TRBV9

DNA: TGTGCCAGCAGCTTGTCGGGAACAACTAATGAAAAACTGTTTTTT
CDR3: CASSLSGTTNEKLFF
length: 15
D: NA
J: TRBJ1-4
V: TRBV11-2

DNA: TGTGCCAGCAGTCTAGCGGGGAGAGCAGATACGCAGTATTTT
CDR3: CASSLAGRADTQYF
length: 14
D: TRBD2
J: TRBJ2-3
V: TRBV7-2